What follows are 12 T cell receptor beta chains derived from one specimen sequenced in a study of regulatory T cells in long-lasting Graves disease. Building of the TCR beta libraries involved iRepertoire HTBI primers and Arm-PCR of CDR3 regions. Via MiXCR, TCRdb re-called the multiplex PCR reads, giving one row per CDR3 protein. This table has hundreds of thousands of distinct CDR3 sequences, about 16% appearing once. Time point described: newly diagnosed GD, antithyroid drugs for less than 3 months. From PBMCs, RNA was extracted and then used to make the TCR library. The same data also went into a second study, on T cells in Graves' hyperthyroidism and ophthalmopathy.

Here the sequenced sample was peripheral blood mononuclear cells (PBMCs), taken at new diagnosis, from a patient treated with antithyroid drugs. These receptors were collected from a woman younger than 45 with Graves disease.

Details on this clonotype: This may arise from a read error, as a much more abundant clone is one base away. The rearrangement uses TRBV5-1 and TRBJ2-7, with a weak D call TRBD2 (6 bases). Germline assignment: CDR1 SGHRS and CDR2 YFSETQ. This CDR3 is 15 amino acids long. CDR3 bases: TGCGCCAGCAGCGTACTTGGCACGTGGGGGGACGAGCAGTGCTTC. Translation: CASSVLGTWGDEQCF.

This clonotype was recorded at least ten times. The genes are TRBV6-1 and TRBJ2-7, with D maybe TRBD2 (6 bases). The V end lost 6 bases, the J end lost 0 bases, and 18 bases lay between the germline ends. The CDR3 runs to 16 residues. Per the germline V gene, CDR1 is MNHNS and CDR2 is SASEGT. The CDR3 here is CASRSGLLSSSYEQYF. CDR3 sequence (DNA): TGTGCCAGCAGGTCGGGACTTCTCTCCAGCTCCTACGAGCAGTACTTC.

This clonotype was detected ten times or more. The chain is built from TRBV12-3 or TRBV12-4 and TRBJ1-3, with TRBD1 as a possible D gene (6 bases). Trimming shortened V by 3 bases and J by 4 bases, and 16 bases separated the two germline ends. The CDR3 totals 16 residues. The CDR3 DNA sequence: TGTGCCAGCAGTTTCCCGCAGGGGCAGAGCGGAAACACCATATATTTT. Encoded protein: CASSFPQGQSGNTIYF.

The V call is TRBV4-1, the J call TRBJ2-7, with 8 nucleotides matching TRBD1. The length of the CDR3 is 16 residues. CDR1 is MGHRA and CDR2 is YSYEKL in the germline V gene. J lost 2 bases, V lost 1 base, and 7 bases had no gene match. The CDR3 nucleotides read TGCGCCAGCAGCCAAGGACACAGGGGGGTTCCCTACGAGCAGTACTTC. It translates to CASSQGHRGVPYEQYF.

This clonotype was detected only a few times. The CDR3 loop is CSANSGTRPYEQYF. CDR3 bases: TGCAGCGCAAATTCCGGGACTAGGCCTTACGAGCAGTACTTC. J is TRBJ2-7 and V is TRBV29-1; 8 bases are a match to TRBD2. CDR3 length: 14 residues. The V segment lost 7 bases and the J segment 4 bases; nucleotides outside the gene matches: 12. Germline lookup yields CDR1 SQVTM and CDR2 ANQGSEA.

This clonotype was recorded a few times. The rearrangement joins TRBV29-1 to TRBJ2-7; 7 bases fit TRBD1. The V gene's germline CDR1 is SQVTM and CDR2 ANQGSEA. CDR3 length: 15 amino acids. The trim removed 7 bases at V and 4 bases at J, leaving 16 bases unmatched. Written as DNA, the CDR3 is TGCAGCGCCCTGATTCCGACAGGGTTGGCTTACGAGCAGTACTTC. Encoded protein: CSALIPTGLAYEQYF.

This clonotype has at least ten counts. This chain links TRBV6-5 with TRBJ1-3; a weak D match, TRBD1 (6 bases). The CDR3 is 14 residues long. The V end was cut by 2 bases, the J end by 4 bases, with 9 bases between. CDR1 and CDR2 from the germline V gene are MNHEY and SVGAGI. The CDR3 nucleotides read TGTGCCAGCAGTTACGACAGGTCCGGAAACACCATATATTTT. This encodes CASSYDRSGNTIYF.

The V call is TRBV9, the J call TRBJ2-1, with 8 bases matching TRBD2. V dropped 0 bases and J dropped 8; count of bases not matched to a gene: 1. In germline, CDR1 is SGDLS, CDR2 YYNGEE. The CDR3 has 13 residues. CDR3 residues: CASSVGAGDEQFF. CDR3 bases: TGTGCCAGCAGCGTAGGAGCGGGGGATGAGCAGTTCTTC.

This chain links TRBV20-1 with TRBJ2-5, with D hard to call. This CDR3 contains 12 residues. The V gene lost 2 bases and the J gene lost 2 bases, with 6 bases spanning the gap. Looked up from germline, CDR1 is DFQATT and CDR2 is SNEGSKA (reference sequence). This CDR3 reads CSARWQQETQYF. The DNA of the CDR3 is TGCAGTGCTAGATGGCAGCAAGAGACCCAGTACTTC.

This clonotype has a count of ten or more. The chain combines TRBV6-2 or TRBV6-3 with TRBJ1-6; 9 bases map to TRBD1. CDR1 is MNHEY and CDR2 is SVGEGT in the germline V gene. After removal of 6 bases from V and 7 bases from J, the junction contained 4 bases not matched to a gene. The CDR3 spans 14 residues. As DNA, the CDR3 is TGTGCCAGCAGCCCCGACAGGGGGAATTCACCCCTCCACTTT. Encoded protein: CASSPDRGNSPLHF.

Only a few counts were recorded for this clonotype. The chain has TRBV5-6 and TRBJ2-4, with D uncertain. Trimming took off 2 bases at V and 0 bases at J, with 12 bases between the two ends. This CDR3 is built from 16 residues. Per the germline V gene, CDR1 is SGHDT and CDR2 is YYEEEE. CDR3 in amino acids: CASSFGHQVAKNIQYF. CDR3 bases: TGTGCCAGCAGCTTCGGGCATCAAGTAGCCAAAAACATTCAGTACTTC. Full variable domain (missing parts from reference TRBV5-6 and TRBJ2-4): DAGVTQSPTHLIKTRGQQVTLRCSPKSGHDTVSWYQQALGQGPQFIFQYYEEEERQRGNFPDRFSGHQFPNYSSELNVNALLLGDSALYLCASSFGHQVAKNIQYFGAGTRLSVL.

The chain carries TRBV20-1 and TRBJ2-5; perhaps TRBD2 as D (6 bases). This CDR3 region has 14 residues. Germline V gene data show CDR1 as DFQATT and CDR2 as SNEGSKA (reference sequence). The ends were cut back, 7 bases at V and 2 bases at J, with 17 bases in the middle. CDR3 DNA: TGCAGTGTCCCGACGGGAGTGGAACAAGAGACCCAGTACTTC. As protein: CSVPTGVEQETQYF.